A selection of T cell receptor beta chains follows, all from one sample in a study of PD-1 blockade in classical Hodgkin lymphoma. Using immunoSEQ multiplex PCR, the repertoire was profiled, and TCRdb retains in-frame clones only, with some absent. The profile shows roughly 96,000 clones, roughly 91% of them singletons. The input for sequencing was peripheral blood mononuclear cells (PBMCs), taken before the fourth cycle of nivolumab. The receptors originated from a human donor with classical Hodgkin lymphoma. Both conserved end residues are part of each CDR3. Each record gives: D gene, clone size, V gene, J gene, CDR3 protein, CDR3 DNA. The D gene is left open where the match is weak. Clone size is given for some rows only: seen once, a few or many times, or a class if the clone is expanded.

d_call: TRBD2; clone_size: NA; v_call: TRBV19; j_call: TRBJ2-1; cdr3_aa: CASSITSGRHDEQFF; cdr3_nt: TGTGCCAGTAGTATCACTAGCGGGAGGCATGATGAGCAGTTCTTC
d_call: NA; clone_size: NA; v_call: TRBV4-1; j_call: TRBJ2-3; cdr3_aa: CASSEGGGTQYF; cdr3_nt: TGCGCCAGCAGCGAAGGGGGTGGTACGCAGTATTTT
d_call: TRBD1; clone_size: NA; v_call: TRBV11-2; j_call: TRBJ2-3; cdr3_aa: CASRRTGGTDTQYF; cdr3_nt: TGTGCCAGCAGAAGGACAGGGGGCACAGATACGCAGTATTTT
d_call: TRBD2; clone_size: NA; v_call: TRBV30; j_call: TRBJ2-3; cdr3_aa: CAWSVREASGTSGRDNTDTQYF; cdr3_nt: TGTGCCTGGAGTGTACGGGAGGCATCGGGGACTAGCGGGAGGGACAACACAGATACGCAGTATTTT
d_call: NA; clone_size: once; v_call: TRBV19; j_call: TRBJ1-5; cdr3_aa: CASGEPRYPQHF; cdr3_nt: TGTGCCAGCGGGGAACCGCGATACCCCCAGCATTTT
d_call: TRBD1; clone_size: NA; v_call: TRBV6-1; j_call: TRBJ1-5; cdr3_aa: CASSEETGQGYQPQHF; cdr3_nt: TGTGCCAGCAGTGAAGAAACGGGACAGGGATATCAGCCCCAGCATTTT
d_call: TRBD1; clone_size: NA; v_call: TRBV5-4; j_call: TRBJ2-1; cdr3_aa: CASSPRTGSSYNEQFF; cdr3_nt: TGTGCCAGCAGCCCCCGGACAGGGAGCTCCTACAATGAGCAGTTCTTC
d_call: NA; clone_size: NA; v_call: TRBV27; j_call: TRBJ2-1; cdr3_aa: CASRGAQGPLINEQFF; cdr3_nt: TGTGCCAGCAGGGGGGCCCAGGGTCCCCTCATCAATGAGCAGTTCTTC
d_call: TRBD1; clone_size: NA; v_call: TRBV18; j_call: TRBJ2-7; cdr3_aa: CASSPGTGVSEQYF; cdr3_nt: TGTGCCAGCTCACCCGGGACAGGGGTAAGCGAGCAGTACTTC
d_call: NA; clone_size: NA; v_call: TRBV11-1; j_call: TRBJ1-2; cdr3_aa: CASSLKGTQLYGYTF; cdr3_nt: TGTGCCAGCAGCTTAAAAGGAACGCAGCTCTATGGCTACACCTTC
d_call: TRBD1; clone_size: NA; v_call: TRBV6-5; j_call: TRBJ1-2; cdr3_aa: CASSYSGTANPYGYTF; cdr3_nt: TGTGCCAGCAGTTACTCTGGGACAGCGAACCCCTATGGCTACACCTTC
d_call: NA; clone_size: NA; v_call: TRBV10-2; j_call: TRBJ2-6; cdr3_aa: CASSIFSGANVLTF; cdr3_nt: TGCGCCAGCAGTATATTCTCTGGGGCCAACGTCCTGACTTTC
d_call: TRBD2; clone_size: NA; v_call: TRBV11-2; j_call: TRBJ2-7; cdr3_aa: CASSPPGLAVYEQYF; cdr3_nt: TGTGCCAGCAGCCCTCCGGGACTAGCGGTCTACGAGCAGTACTTC
d_call: NA; clone_size: NA; v_call: TRBV6-1; j_call: TRBJ1-5; cdr3_aa: CASSGPGGNQPQHF; cdr3_nt: TGTGCCAGCAGTGGCCCCGGCGGAAATCAGCCCCAGCATTTT
d_call: TRBD2; clone_size: NA; v_call: TRBV25-1; j_call: TRBJ2-7; cdr3_aa: CASSGGGVTAEQYF; cdr3_nt: TGTGCCAGCAGTGGGGGGGGAGTAACCGCCGAGCAGTACTTC
d_call: NA; clone_size: once; v_call: TRBV28; j_call: TRBJ1-5; cdr3_aa: CASSLDGLQPQHF; cdr3_nt: TGTGCCAGCAGTCTGGATGGGTTGCAGCCCCAGCATTTT
d_call: NA; clone_size: NA; v_call: TRBV5-1; j_call: TRBJ2-7; cdr3_aa: CASSSGLLVDSYEQYF; cdr3_nt: TGCGCCAGCAGCTCGGGACTTTTAGTCGATTCCTACGAGCAGTACTTC
d_call: TRBD1; clone_size: once; v_call: TRBV4-1; j_call: TRBJ2-6; cdr3_aa: CASSFRPGQVISGANVLTF; cdr3_nt: TGCGCCAGCAGCTTCCGACCGGGACAGGTAATCTCTGGGGCCAACGTCCTGACTTTC
d_call: NA; clone_size: NA; v_call: TRBV6-6; j_call: TRBJ2-3; cdr3_aa: CASRLGGGTDTQYF; cdr3_nt: TGTGCCAGCAGACTCGGGGGAGGCACAGATACGCAGTATTTT
d_call: NA; clone_size: NA; v_call: TRBV5-1; j_call: TRBJ2-2; cdr3_aa: CASSWGAENTGELFF; cdr3_nt: TGCGCCAGCAGCTGGGGCGCAGAGAACACCGGGGAGCTGTTTTTT
d_call: TRBD1; clone_size: NA; v_call: TRBV5-5; j_call: TRBJ1-2; cdr3_aa: CASSSTGVGNYGYTF; cdr3_nt: TGTGCCAGCAGCTCCACAGGGGTTGGGAACTATGGCTACACCTTC
d_call: NA; clone_size: NA; v_call: TRBV6-6; j_call: TRBJ2-3; cdr3_aa: CASSYSGYQGDTQYF; cdr3_nt: TGTGCCAGCAGTTACTCGGGTTACCAGGGGGATACGCAGTATTTT
d_call: TRBD1; clone_size: NA; v_call: TRBV10-3; j_call: TRBJ2-7; cdr3_aa: CAISDWTGSYEQYF; cdr3_nt: TGTGCCATCAGTGACTGGACAGGATCCTACGAGCAGTACTTC
d_call: NA; clone_size: NA; v_call: TRBV28; j_call: TRBJ1-5; cdr3_aa: CASSLLAFGSNQPQHF; cdr3_nt: TGTGCCAGCAGTTTACTAGCGTTTGGTAGCAATCAGCCCCAGCATTTT
d_call: NA; clone_size: once; v_call: TRBV6-6; j_call: TRBJ1-4; cdr3_aa: CASSSLSNEKLFF; cdr3_nt: TGTGCCAGCAGTTCACTTTCTAATGAAAAACTGTTTTTT
d_call: TRBD2; clone_size: NA; v_call: TRBV14; j_call: TRBJ2-5; cdr3_aa: CASSQDLREGLETQYF; cdr3_nt: TGTGCCAGCAGCCAAGATCTCCGGGAGGGCCTGGAGACCCAGTACTTC
d_call: TRBD1; clone_size: NA; v_call: TRBV19; j_call: TRBJ1-2; cdr3_aa: CAGRTGGNGYTF; cdr3_nt: TGTGCCGGCCGGACAGGGGGTAATGGCTACACCTTC
d_call: TRBD1; clone_size: NA; v_call: TRBV6-1; j_call: TRBJ1-3; cdr3_aa: CASSGDRVNTIYF; cdr3_nt: TGTGCCAGCAGTGGGGACAGGGTAAACACCATATATTTT
d_call: NA; clone_size: NA; v_call: TRBV7-2; j_call: TRBJ1-4; cdr3_aa: CASSLVPQGEKLFF; cdr3_nt: TGTGCCAGCAGCTTAGTTCCCCAGGGTGAAAAACTGTTTTTT
d_call: NA; clone_size: once; v_call: TRBV15; j_call: TRBJ1-1; cdr3_aa: CATSRKLRTQRGTEAFF; cdr3_nt: TGTGCCACCAGCAGAAAACTCCGTACCCAGAGGGGCACTGAAGCTTTCTTT
d_call: TRBD1; clone_size: NA; v_call: TRBV4-1; j_call: TRBJ2-2; cdr3_aa: CASSQGQGKIGELFF; cdr3_nt: TGCGCCAGCAGCCAAGGACAGGGGAAAATCGGGGAGCTGTTTTTT
d_call: TRBD1; clone_size: NA; v_call: TRBV7-9; j_call: TRBJ1-5; cdr3_aa: CASQGGFGTNYPQHF; cdr3_nt: TGTGCCAGCCAGGGGGGGTTTGGGACAAACTATCCCCAGCATTTT
d_call: NA; clone_size: NA; v_call: TRBV27; j_call: TRBJ2-3; cdr3_aa: CASSPRPSTDTQYF; cdr3_nt: TGTGCCAGCAGCCCAAGACCTAGCACAGATACGCAGTATTTT
d_call: TRBD2; clone_size: once; v_call: TRBV15; j_call: TRBJ2-1; cdr3_aa: CATSRDKLLAGVGEQFF; cdr3_nt: TGTGCCACCAGCAGAGATAAGTTACTAGCGGGAGTAGGTGAGCAGTTCTTC
d_call: TRBD2; clone_size: NA; v_call: TRBV19; j_call: TRBJ2-1; cdr3_aa: CASTLGGYYNEQFF; cdr3_nt: TGTGCCAGTACCCTGGGGGGGTACTACAATGAGCAGTTCTTC
d_call: TRBD1; clone_size: NA; v_call: TRBV5-1; j_call: TRBJ2-7; cdr3_aa: CASTEGTGGFYEQYF; cdr3_nt: TGCGCCAGCACAGAGGGGACAGGGGGCTTCTACGAGCAGTACTTC
d_call: NA; clone_size: NA; v_call: TRBV18; j_call: TRBJ1-2; cdr3_aa: CASSTRTGTNYGYTF; cdr3_nt: TGTGCCAGCTCAACCCGAACAGGGACTAACTATGGCTACACCTTC
d_call: NA; clone_size: NA; v_call: TRBV27; j_call: TRBJ2-4; cdr3_aa: CASSLGGIQYF; cdr3_nt: TGTGCCAGCAGTTTAGGTGGCATTCAGTACTTC
d_call: NA; clone_size: NA; v_call: TRBV9; j_call: TRBJ2-1; cdr3_aa: CASSGTPNEQFF; cdr3_nt: TGTGCCAGCTCCGGGACTCCCAATGAGCAGTTCTTC
d_call: NA; clone_size: NA; v_call: TRBV4-1; j_call: TRBJ2-5; cdr3_aa: CASSQVRVQETQYF; cdr3_nt: TGCGCCAGCAGCCAAGTCAGGGTCCAAGAGACCCAGTACTTC